Presented here are 9 T cell receptor beta chains from one specimen sequenced in a study of identical twins. TCRdb fed the 5' RACE reads into MiXCR, producing one record per CDR3 protein. The sample lists 200,000 to 250,000 distinct CDR3 sequences; 5.5% to 7.5% were seen once. These same records also appear under a second study, on T cells expressing NK-cell markers.

What was sequenced was CD8+ T cells sorted from blood. The origin of the receptors is a woman between 18 and 29 years old in good health.

The table lists this clonotype with a few counts. V gene TRBV7-9 combines with J gene TRBJ1-1, with 8 bases matching TRBD1. There are 16 residues in the CDR3. Germline V gene sequence: CDR1 SEHNR, CDR2 FQNEAQ (reference sequence). V lost 5 bases, J lost 3 bases, and 11 bases stayed unmatched. CDR3 in DNA: TGTGCCAGCAGCCCCAGCCTGACAGGGGACCACACTGAAGCTTTCTTT. It translates to CASSPSLTGDHTEAFF.

There are many counts of this clonotype. The chain carries TRBV29-1 and TRBJ2-7, with TRBD1 identical over 9 bases. J lost 4 bases, V lost 5 bases, and 3 bases had no gene match. The CDR3 length is 12 residues. Looked up from germline, CDR1 is SQVTM and CDR2 is ANQGSEA. The CDR3 loop is CSVPGQGYEQYF. DNA of the CDR3: TGCAGCGTTCCGGGACAGGGTTACGAGCAGTACTTC.

This clonotype was picked up a small number of times. The chain employs TRBV10-3 and TRBJ2-3; perhaps TRBD2 as D (6 bases). The CDR3 totals 18 residues. Looked up from germline, CDR1 is ENHRY and CDR2 is SYGVKD. The V and J ends lost 0 bases and 1 base respectively, with 17 bases between them. The CDR3 DNA sequence: TGTGCCATCAGTGAGTCGTCGACTAGTTTTCGGGGCACAGATACGCAGTATTTT. It translates to CAISESSTSFRGTDTQYF.

Only a few counts were recorded for this clonotype. This sequence joins TRBV5-6 and TRBJ1-6; D remains unclear. Germline CDR1 is SGHDT and CDR2 is YYEEEE. The CDR3 runs to 12 residues. The germline V and J ends were trimmed by 6 bases and 10 bases, with 11 bases remaining between them. The CDR3 DNA reads TGTGCCAGCAAGGGTTTAGGATCACCCCTCCACTTT. As protein: CASKGLGSPLHF.

A few counts support this clonotype. V usage is TRBV13 and J usage is TRBJ2-1; the D gene is possibly TRBD1 (5 bases). Germline values: CDR1 PRHDT, CDR2 FYEKMQ (reference sequence). This CDR3 has 13 residues. V dropped 2 bases and J dropped 4 bases, with 6 bases sitting between them. The CDR3 loop reads CASSLRQYNEQFF. As DNA, the CDR3 is TGTGCCAGCAGCTTAAGACAGTACAATGAGCAGTTCTTC.

The table lists this clonotype with a few counts. V is TRBV29-1 and J is TRBJ1-1; D might be TRBD1 (5 bases). CDR3 length: 12 amino acids. Germline loops: CDR1 SQVTM, CDR2 ANQGSEA. CDR3 in DNA: TGCACCATCGGTGGGGGGGGGTCTGAAGCTTTCTTT. This encodes CTIGGGGSEAFF.

This clonotype was counted at least ten times. The rearrangement joins TRBV5-4 to TRBJ1-1, with D hard to call. Per the germline V gene, CDR1 is SGHNT and CDR2 is YYREEE (reference sequence). This CDR3 comprises 16 residues. Trimming took 4 bases from V and 1 from J, leaving 17 bases between them. The CDR3: CASSPPGWVRNTEAFF. The CDR3 bases are TGTGCCAGCAGCCCGCCTGGATGGGTTAGGAACACTGAAGCTTTCTTT.

The V call is TRBV2, the J call TRBJ1-5; D is undetermined. Germline V gene data show CDR1 as SNHLY and CDR2 as FYNNEI. V lost 7 bases and J 1 base, leaving 17 bases between the germline ends. The CDR3 has 16 amino acids. Here the CDR3 reads CASTFGPGQSNQPQHF. As DNA, the CDR3 is TGTGCCAGCACCTTCGGCCCCGGCCAAAGCAATCAGCCCCAGCATTTT.

The rearrangement uses TRBV10-2 and TRBJ2-3; tentative D call: TRBD2 (6 bases). V lost 7 bases to trimming and J lost 4 bases, with 9 bases between them. The CDR3 is made up of 12 amino acids. CDR1 WSHSY and CDR2 SAAADI come from the germline V gene. CDR3 in DNA: TGCGCCAGCACAGGGACTGCAGATACGCAGTATTTT. Its translation: CASTGTADTQYF.